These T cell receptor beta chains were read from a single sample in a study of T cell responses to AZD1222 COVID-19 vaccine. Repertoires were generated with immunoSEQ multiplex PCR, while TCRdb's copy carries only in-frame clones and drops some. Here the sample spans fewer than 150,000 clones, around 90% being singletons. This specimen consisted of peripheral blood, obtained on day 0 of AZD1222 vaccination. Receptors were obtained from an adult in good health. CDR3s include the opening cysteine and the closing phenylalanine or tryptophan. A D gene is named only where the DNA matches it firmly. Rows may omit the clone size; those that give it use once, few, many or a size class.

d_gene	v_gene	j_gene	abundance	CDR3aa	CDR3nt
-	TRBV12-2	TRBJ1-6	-	CASRQYTGWDSPLHF	TGTGCAAGTCGCCAATACACAGGGTGGGATTCACCCCTCCACTTT
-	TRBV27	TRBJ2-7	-	CASGRSKGYEQYF	TGTGCCAGCGGACGGTCTAAGGGGTACGAGCAGTACTTC
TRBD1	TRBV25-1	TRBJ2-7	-	CASRSGTDYEQYF	TGTGCCAGCAGGTCCGGGACAGACTACGAGCAGTACTTC
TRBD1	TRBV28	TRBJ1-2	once	CASSPRGRDYGYTF	TGTGCCAGCAGTCCCAGGGGGCGGGACTATGGCTACACCTTC
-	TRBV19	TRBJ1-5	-	CASSIDGRQPQHF	TGTGCCAGTAGTATAGATGGTCGACAGCCCCAGCATTTT
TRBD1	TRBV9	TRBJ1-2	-	CASSVASLQGDGYTF	TGTGCCAGCAGCGTAGCTTCATTACAGGGGGATGGCTACACCTTC
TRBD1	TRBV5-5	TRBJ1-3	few	CASSRTGVGNTIYF	TGTGCCAGCAGCCGGACAGGGGTCGGAAACACCATATATTTT
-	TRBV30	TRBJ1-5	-	CAWRGNSNQPQHF	TGTGCCTGGAGGGGCAATAGCAATCAGCCCCAGCATTTT
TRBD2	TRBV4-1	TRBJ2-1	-	CASRREGLAGSSYNEQFF	TGCGCCAGCAGGCGCGAGGGACTAGCGGGAAGCTCCTACAATGAGCAGTTCTTC
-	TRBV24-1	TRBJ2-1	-	CATRVCSYNEQFF	TGTGCCACCAGGGTTTGTTCCTACAATGAGCAGTTCTTC
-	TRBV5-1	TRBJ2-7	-	CASSLDFDEQYF	TGCGCCAGCAGTCTGGACTTTGACGAGCAGTACTTC
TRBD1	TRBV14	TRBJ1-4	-	CASSQERGLREKLFF	TGTGCCAGCAGCCAAGAGAGGGGGCTGCGCGAAAAACTGTTTTTT
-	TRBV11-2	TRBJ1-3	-	CASSLEQFGNTIYF	TGTGCCAGCAGCTTGGAACAGTTTGGAAACACCATATATTTT
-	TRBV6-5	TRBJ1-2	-	CASRSPQGLNYGYTF	TGTGCCAGCAGGAGCCCACAGGGTCTAAACTATGGCTACACCTTC
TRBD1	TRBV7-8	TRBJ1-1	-	CASSFRDRGPEAFF	TGTGCCAGCAGCTTTCGGGACAGGGGCCCTGAAGCTTTCTTT
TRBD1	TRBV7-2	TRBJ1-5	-	CASSSGQGAKPQHF	TGTGCCAGCAGCTCGGGACAGGGGGCGAAGCCCCAGCATTTT
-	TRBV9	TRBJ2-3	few	CASSVWGAADTQYF	TGTGCCAGCAGCGTGTGGGGCGCGGCAGATACGCAGTATTTT
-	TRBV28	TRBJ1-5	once	CASRLGGHSNQPQHF	TGTGCCAGCAGACTAGGGGGGCATAGCAATCAGCCCCAGCATTTT
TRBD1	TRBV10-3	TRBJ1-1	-	CATLGQSITEAFF	TGTGCCACCCTGGGACAGTCGATCACTGAAGCTTTCTTT
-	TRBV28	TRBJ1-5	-	CASSFFNQPQHF	TGTGCCAGCAGTTTTTTCAATCAGCCCCAGCATTTT
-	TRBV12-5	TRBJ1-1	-	CASGLILGAFF	TGTGCTAGTGGTTTGATTTTAGGAGCTTTCTTT
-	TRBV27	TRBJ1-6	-	CASSSDVSASPLHF	TGTGCCAGCAGTTCGGATGTGAGCGCTTCACCCCTCCACTTT
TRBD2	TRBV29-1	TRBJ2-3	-	CSVFFFRLAGRTDTQYF	TGCAGCGTTTTCTTCTTTCGTCTAGCGGGACGCACAGATACGCAGTATTTT
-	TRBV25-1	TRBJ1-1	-	CASSLGRYNTEAFF	TGTGCCAGCAGTTTGGGCAGGTATAACACTGAAGCTTTCTTT
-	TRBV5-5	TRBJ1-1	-	CASSFGQNEAFF	TGTGCCAGCAGCTTCGGACAGAATGAAGCTTTCTTT
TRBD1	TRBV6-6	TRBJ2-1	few	CASSMGQGKQFF	TGTGCCAGCAGTATGGGACAGGGGAAGCAGTTCTTC
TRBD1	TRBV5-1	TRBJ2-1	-	CASSFGTGGNEQFF	TGCGCCAGCAGCTTCGGGACAGGGGGCAATGAGCAGTTCTTC
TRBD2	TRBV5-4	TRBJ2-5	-	CASNGLAGGWETQYF	TGTGCCAGCAATGGACTAGCGGGAGGATGGGAGACCCAGTACTTC
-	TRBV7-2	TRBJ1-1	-	CASSSSRGHRNTEAFF	TGTGCCAGCAGCTCCTCGAGGGGACACAGGAACACTGAAGCTTTCTTT
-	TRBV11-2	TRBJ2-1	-	CASSLANEQFF	TGTGCCAGCAGCTTAGCGAATGAGCAGTTCTTC
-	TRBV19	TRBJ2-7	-	CASSPGSNEQYF	TGTGCCAGTAGCCCAGGGAGTAACGAGCAGTACTTC
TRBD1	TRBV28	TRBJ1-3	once	CASSSNTGEGNTIYF	TGTGCCAGCAGCTCGAACACAGGGGAAGGAAACACCATATATTTT
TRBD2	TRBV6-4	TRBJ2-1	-	CASSEGSGSLNEQFF	TGTGCCAGCAGTGAGGGTAGCGGGAGTTTGAATGAGCAGTTCTTC
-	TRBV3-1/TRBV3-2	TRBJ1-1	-	CASSPGASEAFF	TGTGCCAGCAGCCCAGGGGCCTCTGAAGCTTTCTTT
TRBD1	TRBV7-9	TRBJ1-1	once	CASSLGQGGNTEAFF	TGTGCCAGCAGCTTAGGACAGGGCGGGAACACTGAAGCTTTCTTT
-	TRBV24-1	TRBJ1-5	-	CATSVDGFNQPQHF	TGTGCCACCAGTGTTGACGGGTTCAATCAGCCCCAGCATTTT
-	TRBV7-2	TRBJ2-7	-	CASSLAAGITYEQYF	TGTGCCAGCAGCTTAGCCGCCGGGATTACCTACGAGCAGTACTTC
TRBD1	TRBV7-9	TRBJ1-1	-	CASSAGTGVNTEAFF	TGTGCCAGCAGCGCTGGGACAGGCGTGAACACTGAAGCTTTCTTT
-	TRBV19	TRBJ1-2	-	CASSSGGAPPTDGYTF	TGTGCCAGTAGTTCGGGGGGGGCGCCTCCGACCGATGGCTACACCTTC
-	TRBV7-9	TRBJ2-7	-	CASSPPTVSYEQYF	TGTGCCAGCAGCCCCCCTACGGTTTCCTACGAGCAGTACTTC
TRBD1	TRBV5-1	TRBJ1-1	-	CASSSVPGQTNTEAFF	TGCGCCAGCAGCTCGGTCCCGGGACAGACAAACACTGAAGCTTTCTTT
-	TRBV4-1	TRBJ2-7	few	CASSQEWAPGEQYF	TGCGCCAGCAGCCAAGAATGGGCGCCGGGCGAGCAGTACTTC
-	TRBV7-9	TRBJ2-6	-	CASSAGRGSGANVLTF	TGTGCCAGCAGCGCCGGCAGGGGCTCCGGGGCCAACGTCCTGACTTTC
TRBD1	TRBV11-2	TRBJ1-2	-	CASRFRDRVNYGYTF	TGTGCCAGCAGATTCCGGGACAGGGTCAACTATGGCTACACCTTC
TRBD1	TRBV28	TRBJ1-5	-	CASSHPRGLAGNQPQHF	TGTGCCAGCAGCCACCCCAGGGGGCTGGCGGGCAATCAGCCCCAGCATTTT
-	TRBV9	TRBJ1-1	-	CASTPGAGAGNTEAFF	TGTGCCAGCACCCCAGGCGCGGGGGCCGGGAACACTGAAGCTTTCTTT
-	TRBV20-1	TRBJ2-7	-	CSASLGVEQYF	TGCAGTGCTAGCCTCGGGGTCGAGCAGTACTTC